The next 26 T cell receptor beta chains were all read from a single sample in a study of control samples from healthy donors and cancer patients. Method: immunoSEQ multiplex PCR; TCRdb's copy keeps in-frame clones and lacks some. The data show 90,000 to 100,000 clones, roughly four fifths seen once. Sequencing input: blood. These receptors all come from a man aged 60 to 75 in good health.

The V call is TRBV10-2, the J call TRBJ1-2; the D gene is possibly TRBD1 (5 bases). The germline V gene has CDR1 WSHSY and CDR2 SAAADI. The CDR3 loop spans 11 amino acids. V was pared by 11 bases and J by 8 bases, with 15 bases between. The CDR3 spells CAGGRPGGYTF. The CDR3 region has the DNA TGCGCCGGGGGACGTCCCGGAGGCTACACCTTC.

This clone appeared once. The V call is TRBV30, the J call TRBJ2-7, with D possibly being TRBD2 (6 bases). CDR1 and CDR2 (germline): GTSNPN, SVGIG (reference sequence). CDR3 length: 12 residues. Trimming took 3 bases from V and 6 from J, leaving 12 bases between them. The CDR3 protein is CAWSSLGGEQYF. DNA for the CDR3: TGTGCCTGGAGCTCTTTGGGGGGCGAGCAGTACTTC.

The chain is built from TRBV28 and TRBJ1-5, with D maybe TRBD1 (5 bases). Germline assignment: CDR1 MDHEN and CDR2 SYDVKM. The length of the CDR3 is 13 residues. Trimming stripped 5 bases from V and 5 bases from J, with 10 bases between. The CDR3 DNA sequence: TGTGCCAGCAGTGTCGACAGTTATCAGCCCCAGCATTTT. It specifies CASSVDSYQPQHF.

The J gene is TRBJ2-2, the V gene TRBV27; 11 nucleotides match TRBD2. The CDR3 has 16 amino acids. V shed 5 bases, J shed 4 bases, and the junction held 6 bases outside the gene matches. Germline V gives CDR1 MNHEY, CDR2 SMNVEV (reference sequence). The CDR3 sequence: CASSARLAGTTGELFF. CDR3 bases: TGTGCCAGCAGTGCACGACTAGCGGGGACCACCGGGGAGCTGTTTTTT.

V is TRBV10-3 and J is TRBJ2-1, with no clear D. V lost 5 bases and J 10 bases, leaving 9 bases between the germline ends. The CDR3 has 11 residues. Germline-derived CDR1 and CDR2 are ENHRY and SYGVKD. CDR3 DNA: TGTGCCATCAGTCCCAAAGAGGAGCAGTTCTTC. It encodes CAISPKEEQFF.

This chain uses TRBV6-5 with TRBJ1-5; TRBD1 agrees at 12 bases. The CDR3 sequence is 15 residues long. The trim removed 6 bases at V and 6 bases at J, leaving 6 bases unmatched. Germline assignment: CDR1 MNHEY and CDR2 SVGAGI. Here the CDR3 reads CASRGRDRGPQPQHF. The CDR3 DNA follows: TGTGCCAGCAGGGGGAGGGACAGGGGGCCTCAGCCCCAGCATTTT.

DNA for the CDR3: TGTGCCAGCAGCCCCAAAGGTAGCGGGGGAGGATACGAGCAGTACTTC. It specifies CASSPKGSGGGYEQYF. The chain combines TRBV5-4 with TRBJ2-7, with TRBD2 matching 9 bases. J was trimmed by 4 bases and V by 4 bases; bases with no gene match: 12. CDR3 length equals 16 residues. Germline CDR1 reads SGHNT; CDR2 reads YYREEE (reference sequence).

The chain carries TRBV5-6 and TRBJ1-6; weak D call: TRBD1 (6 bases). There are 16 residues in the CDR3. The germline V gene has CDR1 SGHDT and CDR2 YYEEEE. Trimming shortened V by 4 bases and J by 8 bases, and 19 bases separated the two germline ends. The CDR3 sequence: CASSRIATGGDSPLHF. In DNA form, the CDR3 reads TGTGCCAGCAGCCGAATAGCGACAGGTGGAGATTCACCCCTCCACTTT.

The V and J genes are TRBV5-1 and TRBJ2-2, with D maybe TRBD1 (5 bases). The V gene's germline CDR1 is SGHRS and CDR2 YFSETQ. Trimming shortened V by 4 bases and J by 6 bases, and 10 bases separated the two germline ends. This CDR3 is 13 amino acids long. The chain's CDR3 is CASSRVGAGELFF. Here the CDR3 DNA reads TGCGCCAGCAGCCGGGTAGGGGCCGGGGAGCTGTTTTTT.

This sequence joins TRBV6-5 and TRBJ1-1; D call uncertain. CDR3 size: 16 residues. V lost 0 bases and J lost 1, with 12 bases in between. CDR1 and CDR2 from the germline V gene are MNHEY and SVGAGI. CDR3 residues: CASSYSMGSPNTEAFF. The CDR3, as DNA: TGTGCCAGCAGTTACTCGATGGGGTCTCCGAACACTGAAGCTTTCTTT.

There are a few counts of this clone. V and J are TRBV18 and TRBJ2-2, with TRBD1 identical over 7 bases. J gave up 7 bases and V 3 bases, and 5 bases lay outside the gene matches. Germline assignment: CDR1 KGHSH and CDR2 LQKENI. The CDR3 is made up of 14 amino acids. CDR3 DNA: TGTGCCAGCTCACCTCGACAGGGCGGCGGGGAGCTGTTTTTT. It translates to CASSPRQGGGELFF.

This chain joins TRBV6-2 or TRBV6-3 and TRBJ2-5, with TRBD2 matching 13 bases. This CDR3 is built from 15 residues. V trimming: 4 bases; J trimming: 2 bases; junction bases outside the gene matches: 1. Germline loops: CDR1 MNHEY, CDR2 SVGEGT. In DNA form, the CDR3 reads TGTGCCAGCAGTTGGACTAGCGGGGGACAAGAGACCCAGTACTTC. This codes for CASSWTSGGQETQYF.

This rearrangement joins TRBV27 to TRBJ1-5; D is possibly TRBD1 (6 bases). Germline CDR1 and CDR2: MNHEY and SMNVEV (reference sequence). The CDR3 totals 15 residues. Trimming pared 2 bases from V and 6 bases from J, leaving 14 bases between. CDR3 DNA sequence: TGTGCCAGCAGTTTACAGGGGATGGGGTTTCAGCCCCAGCATTTT. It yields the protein CASSLQGMGFQPQHF.

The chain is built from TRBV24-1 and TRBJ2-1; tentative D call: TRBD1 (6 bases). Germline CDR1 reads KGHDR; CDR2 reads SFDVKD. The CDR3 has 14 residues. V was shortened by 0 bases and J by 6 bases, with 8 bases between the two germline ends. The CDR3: CATSDLGGSNEQFF. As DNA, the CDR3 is TGTGCCACCAGTGATTTGGGGGGCAGCAATGAGCAGTTCTTC.

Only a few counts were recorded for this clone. CDR3 loop: CASSVDLSNQPQHF. The DNA of the CDR3 is TGTGCCAGCAGCGTAGACCTTAGCAATCAGCCCCAGCATTTT. The rearrangement joins TRBV9 to TRBJ1-5; D is unclear. V dropped 0 bases and J dropped 0 bases, with 4 bases sitting between them. CDR1 and CDR2 (germline): SGDLS, YYNGEE. This CDR3 contains 14 residues. The whole variable domain, remainder taken from reference TRBV9 and TRBJ1-5, is DSGVTQTPKHLITATGQRVTLRCSPRSGDLSVYWYQQSLDQGLQFLIQYYNGEERAKGNILERFSAQQFPDLHSELNLSSLELGDSALYFCASSVDLSNQPQHFGDGTRLSIL.

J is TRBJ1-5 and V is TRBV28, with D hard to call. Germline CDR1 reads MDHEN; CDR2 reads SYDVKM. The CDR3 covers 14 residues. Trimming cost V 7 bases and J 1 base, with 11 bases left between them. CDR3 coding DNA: TGTGCCAGCACCCCCGGTAAAAGCAATCAGCCCCAGCATTTT. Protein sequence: CASTPGKSNQPQHF.

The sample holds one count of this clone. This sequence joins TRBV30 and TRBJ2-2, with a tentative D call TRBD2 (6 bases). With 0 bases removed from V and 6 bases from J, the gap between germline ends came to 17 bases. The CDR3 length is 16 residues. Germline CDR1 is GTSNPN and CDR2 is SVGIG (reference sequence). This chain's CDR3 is CAWSVRLESDAGELFF. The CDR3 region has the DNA TGTGCCTGGAGTGTACGACTAGAAAGCGACGCCGGGGAGCTGTTTTTT. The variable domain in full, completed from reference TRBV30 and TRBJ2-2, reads SQTIHQWPATLVQPVGSPLSLECTVEGTSNPNLYWYRQAAGRGLQLLFYSVGIGQISSEVPQNLSASRPQDRQFILSSKKLLLSDSGFYLCAWSVRLESDAGELFFGEGSRLTVL.

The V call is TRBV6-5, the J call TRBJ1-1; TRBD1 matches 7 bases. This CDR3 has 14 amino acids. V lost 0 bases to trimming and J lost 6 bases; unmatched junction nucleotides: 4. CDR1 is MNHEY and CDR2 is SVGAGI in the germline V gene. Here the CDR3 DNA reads TGTGCCAGCAGTTACTCAGGGGGCAGGGCTGAAGCTTTCTTT. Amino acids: CASSYSGGRAEAFF.

The chain's CDR3 is CASSPGQWSYEQYF. The CDR3 DNA reads TGCGCCAGCAGCCCGGGACAGTGGAGCTACGAGCAGTACTTC. The chain uses TRBV5-1 and TRBJ2-7, with 7 positions matching TRBD1. The CDR3 length is 14 residues. Trimming cost V 4 bases and J 3 bases; bases outside gene matches: 7. CDR1 and CDR2 (germline): SGHRS, YFSETQ.

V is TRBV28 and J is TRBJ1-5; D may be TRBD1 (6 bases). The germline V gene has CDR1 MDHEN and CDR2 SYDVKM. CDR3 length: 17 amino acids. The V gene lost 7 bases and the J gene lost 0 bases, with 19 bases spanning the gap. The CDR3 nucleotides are TGTGCCAGCACCTTGTGGGGGGGGCTGGATAGCAATCAGCCCCAGCATTTT. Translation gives CASTLWGGLDSNQPQHF.

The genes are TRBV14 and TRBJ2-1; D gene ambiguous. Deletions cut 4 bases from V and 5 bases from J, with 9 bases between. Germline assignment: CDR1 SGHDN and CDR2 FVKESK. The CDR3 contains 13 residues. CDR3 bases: TGTGCCAGCAGCCTAATCCGGGACAATGAGCAGTTCTTC. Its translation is CASSLIRDNEQFF.

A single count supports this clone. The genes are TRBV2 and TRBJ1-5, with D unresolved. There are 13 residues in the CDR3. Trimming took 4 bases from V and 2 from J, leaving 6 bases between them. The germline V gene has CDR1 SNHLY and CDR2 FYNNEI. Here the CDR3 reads CASSVEGNQPQHF. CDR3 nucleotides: TGTGCCAGCAGTGTGGAGGGCAATCAGCCCCAGCATTTT. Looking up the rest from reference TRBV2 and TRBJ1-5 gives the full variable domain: EPEVTQTPSHQVTQMGQEVILRCVPISNHLYFYWYRQILGQKVEFLVSFYNNEISEKSEIFDDQFSVERPDGSNFTLKIRSTKLEDSAMYFCASSVEGNQPQHFGDGTRLSIL.

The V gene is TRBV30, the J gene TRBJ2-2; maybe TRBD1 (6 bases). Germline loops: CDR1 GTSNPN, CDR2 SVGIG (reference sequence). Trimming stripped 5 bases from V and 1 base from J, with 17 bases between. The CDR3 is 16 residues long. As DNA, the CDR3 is TGTGCCTGGTCGTCCACCCCGGGACAGAACACCGGGGAGCTGTTTTTT. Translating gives CAWSSTPGQNTGELFF.

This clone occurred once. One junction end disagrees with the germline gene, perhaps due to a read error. In DNA form, the CDR3 reads TGTGCTAGCAGCTCCTCTTGGGGGACAGAAGAGACCCAGTACTTC. Translating it yields CASSSSWGTEETQYF. V and J are TRBV7-7 and TRBJ2-5; 7 nucleotides agree with TRBD1. The CDR3 length is 15 residues. CDR1 is SSHAT and CDR2 is FNYEAQ in the germline V gene (reference sequence).

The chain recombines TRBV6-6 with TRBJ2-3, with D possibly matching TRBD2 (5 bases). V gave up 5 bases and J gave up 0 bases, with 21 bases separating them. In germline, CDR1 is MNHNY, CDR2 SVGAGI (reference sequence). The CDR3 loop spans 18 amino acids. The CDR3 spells CASSQIFFEGRSTDTQYF. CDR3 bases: TGTGCCAGCAGTCAGATTTTTTTTGAGGGAAGAAGCACAGATACGCAGTATTTT.

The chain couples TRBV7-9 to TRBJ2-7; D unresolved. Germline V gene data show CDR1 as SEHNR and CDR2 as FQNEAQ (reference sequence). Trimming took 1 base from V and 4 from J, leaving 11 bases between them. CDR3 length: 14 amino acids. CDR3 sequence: CASSLEGRFYEQYF. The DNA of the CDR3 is TGTGCCAGCAGCTTAGAAGGAAGGTTTTACGAGCAGTACTTC. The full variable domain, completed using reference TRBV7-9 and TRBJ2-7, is DTGVSQNPRHKITKRGQNVTFRCDPISEHNRLYWYRQTLGQGPEFLTYFQNEAQLEKSRLLSDRFSAERPKGSFSTLEIQRTEQGDSAMYLCASSLEGRFYEQYFGPGTRLTVT.